This T cell receptor beta chain is from a study of blood T cell repertoires in COVID-19 (TCRdb year 2020). Background for the entire study: Samples covering the acute and convalescent phases of COVID-19 were provided by collaborators in the United States, Italy and Spain. The material from the prospective study consisted of cDNA or gDNA derived from T cells, B-cell-depleted T cells, or PBMCs. Deeply sampled blood TCRbeta repertoires from subjects exposed to, actively infected with, or recovered from COVID-19 were included in the dataset. The repertoires were released in a freely available public database intended as a resource for research on the immune response to SARS-CoV-2. The samples were drawn from the first 160 participants of the ongoing ImmuneRACE study and from some 1,300 subjects provided by 6 global collaborators. Nearly every sample came with metadata listing a de-identified subject ID, COVID-19 status, age in years and sex. HLA class I and class II types, where available, came from metadata supplied by the sample provider rather than from assay-based typing. Overall results and qualifications from the work: The amount of clinical and demographic metadata varied by source and participant and was provided uncurated.

On this clone itself: The specificity of this receptor is unknown. No qualities accompany the bases; no much larger clone lies one base away.

Each collaborating institution followed its own protocols to collect whole blood in K2EDTA tubes. For TCRbeta analysis, collaborators shipped samples in one of three forms: frozen whole blood, isolated PBMCs, or DNA extracted from either of those sample types. Trimming at the junction amounts to 5 bases on V and 4 bases on J, and the germline ends lie 8 bases apart. The CDR3, from cysteine to phenylalanine, totals 11 residues. Only the CDR3 DNA stays, 33 bases, in frame from base 1. The germline V gene (reference sequence) supplies CDR1 DFQATT and CDR2 SNEGSKA. TCRbeta CDR3 regions were amplified from genomic DNA using the immunoSEQ Assay, a bias-controlled multiplex PCR. Per the original workflow: Within the assay, amplification of reference gene primers was used to estimate how many nucleated cells each sample contained. To quantify the absolute abundance of each unique TCRbeta CDR3 rearrangement, sequence reads were collapsed and filtered. For each sample, productive Simpson clonality was calculated by taking the square root of Simpson's diversity index across productive rearrangements. What TCRdb holds here is the immuneACCESS table cut down to in-frame rearrangements. Part of the clones is not present; checked against another copy, under half of the missing clones reflect an unresolved V gene, and the others are unexplained. D and trimming come from the DNA, and the V and J calls and clone size come from that table. The sample table contains approximately 64,000 clones; only one count was recorded for 70% to 90% of them. Of the sample, 3.5% to 4% is held by the ten largest clones.

Sequenced: peripheral blood. The rearranged segments are TRBV20-1 and TRBJ1-2, and TRBD1 may be the D gene, going by 6 matching bases. The receptor's source is a man in his 70s with acute or convalescent COVID-19. The DNA sequence is as follows: TGCAGTGCTCCGGACAGCTATGGCTACACCTTC. Translated, it reads CSAPDSYGYTF.